The T cell receptor beta chain under discussion was sequenced for a study of PD-1 blockade in classical Hodgkin lymphoma. Relapses following autologous stem cell transplantation were seen in all patients, with brentuximab vedotin exposure varying. TCRdb keeps only in-frame clones here, not all; method: immunoSEQ multiplex PCR. The top ten hold around 15% of the sample, which has over 45,000 clones, 73% seen once. V gave up 6 bases and J gave up 0 bases, with 11 bases separating them. CDR1 is MNHEY and CDR2 is SVGAGI in the germline V gene. The CDR3 totals 15 residues. The sequenced sample was peripheral blood mononuclear cells (PBMCs), obtained before the second cycle of nivolumab. The V gene is TRBV6-5, the J gene TRBJ1-4, with D possibly TRBD1 on 6 matching bases. The TCR sequence derives from a human donor with classical Hodgkin lymphoma. The CDR3 spells CASSPGATTNEKLFF. The CDR3 coding sequence is TGTGCCAGCAGCCCAGGGGCAACAACTAATGAAAAACTGTTTTTT.